This T cell receptor beta chain was captured in a study of blood T cell repertoires in COVID-19. Here immunoSEQ multiplex PCR was the method, and the copy in TCRdb shows in-frame clones only, minus some. This sample has around 400,000 clones; just over 90% occur once, and the top ten carry about 0.78%. V lost 0 bases to trimming and J lost 8 bases, with 19 bases between them. Germline V gene lookup returns CDR1 GTSNPN and CDR2 SVGIG (reference sequence). The CDR3 consists of 15 residues. Within the 2 weeks before study entry, each person in the exposed group met a COVID-19 case. The sample was PBMCs or T cells enriched from blood (not recorded which). This rearrangement joins TRBV30 to TRBJ1-1; TRBD1 is a possible D gene (5 bases). This sequence was found in a woman aged 40 to 55 who had been exposed to COVID-19. The CDR3 here is CAWSVRKRGVWEAFF. DNA of the CDR3: TGTGCCTGGAGTGTAAGGAAGCGGGGCGTTTGGGAAGCTTTCTTT.